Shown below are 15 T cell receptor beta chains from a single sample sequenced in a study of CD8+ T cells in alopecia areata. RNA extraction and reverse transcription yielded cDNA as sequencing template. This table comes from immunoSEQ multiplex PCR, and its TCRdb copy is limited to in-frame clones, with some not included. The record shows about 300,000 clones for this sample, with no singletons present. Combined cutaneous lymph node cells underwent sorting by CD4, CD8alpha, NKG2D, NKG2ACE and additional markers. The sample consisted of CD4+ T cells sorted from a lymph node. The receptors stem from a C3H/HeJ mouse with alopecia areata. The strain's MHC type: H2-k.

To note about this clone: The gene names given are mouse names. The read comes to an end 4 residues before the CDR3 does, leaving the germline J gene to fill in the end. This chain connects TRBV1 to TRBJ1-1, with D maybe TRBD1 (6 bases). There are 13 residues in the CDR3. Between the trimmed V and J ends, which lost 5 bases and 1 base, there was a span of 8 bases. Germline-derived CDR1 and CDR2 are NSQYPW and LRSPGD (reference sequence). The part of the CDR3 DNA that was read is TGCACCTGCAGTCCGGACAGAAACACA. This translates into CTCSPDRNT. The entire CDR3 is CTCSPDRNTEVFF.

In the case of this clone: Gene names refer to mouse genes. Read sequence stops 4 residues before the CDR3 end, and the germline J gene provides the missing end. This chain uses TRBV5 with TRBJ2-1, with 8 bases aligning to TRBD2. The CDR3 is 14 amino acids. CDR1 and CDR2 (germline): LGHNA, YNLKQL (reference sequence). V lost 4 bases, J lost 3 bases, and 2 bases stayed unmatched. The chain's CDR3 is CASSPGLGYAEQFF. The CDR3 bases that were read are TGTGCCAGCAGCCCAGGACTGGGCTATGCT.

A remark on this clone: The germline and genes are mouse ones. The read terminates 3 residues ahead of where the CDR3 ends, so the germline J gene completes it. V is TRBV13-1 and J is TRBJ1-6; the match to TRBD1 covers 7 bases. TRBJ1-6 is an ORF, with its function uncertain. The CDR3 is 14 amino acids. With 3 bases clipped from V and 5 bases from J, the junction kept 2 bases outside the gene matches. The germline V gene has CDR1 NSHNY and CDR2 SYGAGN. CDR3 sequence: CASSGGQHNSPLYF. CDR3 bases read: TGTGCCAGCAGTGGGGGACAGCATAATTCGCCC.

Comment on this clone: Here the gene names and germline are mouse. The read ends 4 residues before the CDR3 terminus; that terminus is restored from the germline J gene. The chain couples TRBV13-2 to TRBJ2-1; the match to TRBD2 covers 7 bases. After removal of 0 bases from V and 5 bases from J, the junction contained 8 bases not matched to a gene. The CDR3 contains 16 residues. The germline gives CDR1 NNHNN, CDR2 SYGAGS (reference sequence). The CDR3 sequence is CASGDVRAGGDAEQFF. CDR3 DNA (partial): TGTGCCAGCGGTGATGTCAGGGCTGGGGGTGATGCT.

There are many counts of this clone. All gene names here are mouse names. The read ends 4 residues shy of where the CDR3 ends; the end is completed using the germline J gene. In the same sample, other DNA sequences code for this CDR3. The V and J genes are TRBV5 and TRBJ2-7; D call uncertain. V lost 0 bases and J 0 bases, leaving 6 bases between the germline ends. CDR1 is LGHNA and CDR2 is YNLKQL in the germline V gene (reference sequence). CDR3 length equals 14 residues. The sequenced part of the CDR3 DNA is TGTGCCAGCAGCCAAGACAGGAGCTCCTAT. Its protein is CASSQDRSSY. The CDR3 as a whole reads CASSQDRSSYEQYF.

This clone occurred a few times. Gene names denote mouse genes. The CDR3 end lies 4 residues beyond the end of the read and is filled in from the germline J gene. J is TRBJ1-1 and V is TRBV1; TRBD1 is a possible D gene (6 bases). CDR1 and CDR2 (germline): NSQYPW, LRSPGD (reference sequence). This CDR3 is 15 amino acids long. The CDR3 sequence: CTCSADTGGRGEVFF. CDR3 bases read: TGCACCTGCAGTGCAGATACCGGGGGGCGCGGA.

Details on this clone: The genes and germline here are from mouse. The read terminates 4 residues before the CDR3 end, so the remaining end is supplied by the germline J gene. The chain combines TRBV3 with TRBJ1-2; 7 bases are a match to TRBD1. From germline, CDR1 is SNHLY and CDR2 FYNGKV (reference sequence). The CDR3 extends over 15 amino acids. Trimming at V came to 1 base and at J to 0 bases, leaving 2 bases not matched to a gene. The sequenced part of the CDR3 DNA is TGTGCCAGCAGCTTAGGGGGACAGACAAACTCC. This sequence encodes CASSLGGQTNS. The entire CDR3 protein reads CASSLGGQTNSDYTF.

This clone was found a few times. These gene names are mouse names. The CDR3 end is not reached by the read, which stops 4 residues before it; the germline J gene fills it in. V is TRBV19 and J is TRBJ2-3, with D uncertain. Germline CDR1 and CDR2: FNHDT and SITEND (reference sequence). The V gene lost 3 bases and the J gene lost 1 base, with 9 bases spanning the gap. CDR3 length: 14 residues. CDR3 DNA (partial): TGTGCCAGCAGTACCCCCCAGGGTGCAGAA. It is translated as CASSTPQGAE. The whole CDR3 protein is CASSTPQGAETLYF. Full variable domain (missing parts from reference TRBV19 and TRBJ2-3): GGIITQTPKFLIGQEGQKLTLKCQQNFNHDTMYWYRQDSGKGLRLIYYSITENDLQKGDLSEGYDASREKKSSFSLTVTSAQKNEMAVFLCASSTPQGAETLYFGSGTRLTVL.

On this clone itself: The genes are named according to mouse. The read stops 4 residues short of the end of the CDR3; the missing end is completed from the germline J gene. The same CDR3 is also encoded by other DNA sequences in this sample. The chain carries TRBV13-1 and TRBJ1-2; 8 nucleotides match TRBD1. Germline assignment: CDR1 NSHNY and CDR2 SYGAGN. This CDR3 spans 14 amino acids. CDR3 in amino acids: CASSGGQGGSDYTF. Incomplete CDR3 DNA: TGTGCCAGCAGTGGAGGACAGGGCGGGTCC.

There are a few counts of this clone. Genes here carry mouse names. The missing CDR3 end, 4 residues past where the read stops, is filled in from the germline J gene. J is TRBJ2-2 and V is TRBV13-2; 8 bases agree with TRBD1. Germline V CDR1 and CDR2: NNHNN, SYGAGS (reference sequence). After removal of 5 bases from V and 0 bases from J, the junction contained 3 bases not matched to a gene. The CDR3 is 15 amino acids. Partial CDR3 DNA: TGTGCCAGCGGGGGACAGGTCACAAACACCGGG. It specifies CASGGQVTNTG. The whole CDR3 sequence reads CASGGQVTNTGQLYF.

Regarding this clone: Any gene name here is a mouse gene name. CDR3 sequence: CTCSALGLDTQYF. CDR3 DNA (partial): TGCACCTGCAGTGCCCTGGGGCTAGAC. This sequence joins TRBV1 and TRBJ2-5, with D perhaps matching TRBD2 (6 bases). Read coverage stops 4 residues before the CDR3 terminus; the germline J gene supplies the remainder. The CDR3 consists of 13 residues. Germline V lookup: CDR1 NSQYPW, CDR2 LRSPGD (reference sequence).

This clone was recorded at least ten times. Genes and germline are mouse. The CDR3 sequence is CASGEGLGGPDTQYF. The part of the CDR3 DNA that was read is TGTGCCAGCGGTGAAGGACTGGGGGGGCCTGAC. The gene calls are TRBV13-2 and TRBJ2-5; 13 positions match TRBD2. The CDR3 end falls 4 residues outside the read, so it is completed with the germline J gene. This CDR3 comprises 15 residues. Germline CDR1 is NNHNN and CDR2 is SYGAGS (reference sequence).

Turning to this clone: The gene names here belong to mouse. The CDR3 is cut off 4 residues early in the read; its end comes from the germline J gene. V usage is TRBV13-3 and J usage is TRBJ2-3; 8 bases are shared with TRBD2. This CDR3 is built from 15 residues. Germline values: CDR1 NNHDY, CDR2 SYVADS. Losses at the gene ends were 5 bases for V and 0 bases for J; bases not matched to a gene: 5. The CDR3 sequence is CASSLLGASAETLYF. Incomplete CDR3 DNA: TGTGCCAGCAGCCTACTGGGGGCTAGTGCAGAA.

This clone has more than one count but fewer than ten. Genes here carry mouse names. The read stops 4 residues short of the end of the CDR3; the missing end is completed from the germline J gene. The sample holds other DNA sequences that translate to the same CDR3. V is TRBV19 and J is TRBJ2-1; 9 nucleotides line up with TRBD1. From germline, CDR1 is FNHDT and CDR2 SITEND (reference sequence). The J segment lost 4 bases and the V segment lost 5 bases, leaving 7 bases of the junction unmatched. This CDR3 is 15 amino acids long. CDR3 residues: CASSTRQGGYAEQFF. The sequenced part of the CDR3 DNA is TGTGCCAGCAGCACTCGACAGGGGGGGTATGCT.

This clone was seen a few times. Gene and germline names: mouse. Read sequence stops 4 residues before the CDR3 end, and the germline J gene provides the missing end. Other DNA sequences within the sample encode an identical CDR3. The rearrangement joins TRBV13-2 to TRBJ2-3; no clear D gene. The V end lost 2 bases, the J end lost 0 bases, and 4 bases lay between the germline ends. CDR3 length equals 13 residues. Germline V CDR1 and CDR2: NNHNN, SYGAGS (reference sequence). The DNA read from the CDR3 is TGTGCCAGCGGTGAGACTAGTGCAGAA. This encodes CASGETSAE. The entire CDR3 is CASGETSAETLYF.